This TCR beta chain was retrieved from a study of Ad26.COV2.S vaccination and SARS-CoV-2 variants. Study as a whole: Trial arm assignment for the donor was COV1001 Ad26.COV2.S.

General study findings and limits: Relative to placebo recipients, vaccine recipients exhibited elevated spike-specific TCR breadth.

Generated by immunoSEQ multiplex PCR, the TCRdb table keeps only in-frame clones and is missing some. The top ten hold roughly 2.5% of the sample, which has 350,000 to 500,000 clones, 89% seen once. Germline V gene lookup returns CDR1 SGHNT and CDR2 YENEEA. The trim removed 0 bases at V and 0 bases at J, leaving 10 bases unmatched. The CDR3 totals 19 residues. A few counts support this clone. Its specificity is unknown. Treatment indicated: around 19 received Ad26.COV2.S at low or high dose, single or two shots; a few received placebo; per-sample allocation not given. Sampling was performed 63 days after the first vaccine or placebo injection. The sample came from a Boston adult aged 18-55 years.

This chain joins TRBV11-3 and TRBJ2-1, with TRBD2 identical over 8 bases. The TCR sequence derives from a person between 18 and 60 years old who received the Ad26.COV2.S COVID-19 vaccine or a placebo. Sequencing was performed on peripheral blood, taken in a trial of Ad26.COV2.S vaccine versus placebo. CDR3 in amino acids: CASSLEWITGGASYNEQFF. In nucleotides, the CDR3 is TGTGCCAGCAGCTTAGAATGGATTACCGGGGGGGCCTCCTACAATGAGCAGTTCTTC.